What follows is one T cell receptor beta chain and its context. The sample originates from a study of T cell clonotyping in hematopoietic cell transplantation. The protocol was immunoSEQ multiplex PCR, while the TCRdb copy is restricted to in-frame clones and leaves out a portion. Of some 30,000 clones in the sample, approximately 90% are singletons; the top ten hold approximately 11%. Recipient blood drawn about 28 days pretransplant and days 30, 100, 180 after. The CDR3 is made up of 14 amino acids. The sequencing used PBMCs, collected 100 days after allogeneic stem cell transplant. This receptor was identified in a female patient aged 50-59 years who had an allogeneic stem cell transplant from a related donor, so the T cells may come from the graft donor. Some clones in this sample may be carry-over from other donors' samples. The genes are TRBV21-1 and TRBJ2-1; TRBD2 is the table's D call and was not checked against the DNA. TRBV21-1 is flagged as a pseudogene. CDR3: CASSKEPGVDEQFF. CDR3 nucleotide sequence: TGTGCCAGCAGCAAAGAACCGGGGGTAGATGAGCAGTTCTTC.